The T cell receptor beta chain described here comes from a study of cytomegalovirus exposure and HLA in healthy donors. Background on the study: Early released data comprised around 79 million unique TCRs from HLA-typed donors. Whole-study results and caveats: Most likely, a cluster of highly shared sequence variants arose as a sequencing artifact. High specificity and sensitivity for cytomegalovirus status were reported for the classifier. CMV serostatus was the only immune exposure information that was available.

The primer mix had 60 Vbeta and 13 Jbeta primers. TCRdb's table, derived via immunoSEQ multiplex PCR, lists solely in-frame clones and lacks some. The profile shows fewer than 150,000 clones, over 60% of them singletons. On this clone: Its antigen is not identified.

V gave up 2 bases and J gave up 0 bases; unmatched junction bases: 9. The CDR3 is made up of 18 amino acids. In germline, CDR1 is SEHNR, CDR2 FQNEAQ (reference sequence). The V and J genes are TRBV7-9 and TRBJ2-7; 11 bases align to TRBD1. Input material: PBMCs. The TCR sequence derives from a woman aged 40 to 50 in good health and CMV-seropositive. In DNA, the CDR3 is TGTGCCAGCAGCTTACCTACCACCGGGACAGGGGGCTCCTACGAGCAGTACTTC. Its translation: CASSLPTTGTGGSYEQYF.